This T cell receptor beta chain is from a study of blood T cell repertoires in COVID-19. Across the study: PBMCs, B-cell-depleted T cells, or T cells were the source of the cDNA or gDNA that made up the material.

The V end lost 5 bases, the J end lost 3 bases, and 8 bases lay between the germline ends. CDR1 and CDR2 (germline): SQVTM, ANQGSEA. This CDR3 has 12 residues. Original methodology: By means of reference gene primer amplification, nucleated cell counts were estimated. The table came from immunoSEQ multiplex PCR; TCRdb's copy has only in-frame clones and leaves some out. That table gives V, J and clone size, and the DNA gave D and trimming. Here the sample spans 150,000 to 200,000 clones, roughly 77% being singletons. The receptor was derived from a human donor in a cohort sampled during active COVID-19. The J gene is TRBJ1-5, the V gene TRBV29-1; the D is unclear. What was sequenced was peripheral blood. The CDR3 is CSVQEVNQPQHF. The CDR3 nucleotides are TGCAGCGTTCAGGAGGTCAATCAGCCCCAGCATTTT.